This is a list of T cell receptor beta chains from one sample in a study of T cell responses to AZD1222 COVID-19 vaccine. Sequencing used immunoSEQ multiplex PCR; TCRdb keeps in-frame clones, though not all of them. The data contain 110,000 to 150,000 clones, 80% to 95% of them singletons. This specimen consisted of peripheral blood, obtained on day 0 of AZD1222 vaccination. These receptors all stem from an adult in good health. Both conserved end residues are part of each CDR3. The D gene is left open where the match is weak. Expanded clones are given a class, and other clones once, few, many or no size at all.

V gene: TRBV14; CDR3 length: 15; J gene: TRBJ2-7; D gene: .; clone size: once; CDR3 DNA: TGTGCCAGCAGCTCCCGGGTTGGCCTGGGGGACGAGCAGTACTTC; CDR3 protein: CASSSRVGLGDEQYF
V gene: TRBV5-1; CDR3 length: 13; J gene: TRBJ1-4; D gene: .; clone size: .; CDR3 DNA: TGCGCCAGCAGCTTCGACGTCGGCGAAAAACTGTTTTTT; CDR3 protein: CASSFDVGEKLFF
V gene: TRBV9; CDR3 length: 15; J gene: TRBJ2-7; D gene: TRBD2; clone size: once; CDR3 DNA: TGTGCCAGCAGCGTCGGACTAGCGGGACCATACGAGCAGTACTTC; CDR3 protein: CASSVGLAGPYEQYF
V gene: TRBV10-2; CDR3 length: 13; J gene: TRBJ1-2; D gene: .; clone size: once; CDR3 DNA: TGCGCCAGCAGTGGCCAGAGGCTCTATGGCTACACCTTC; CDR3 protein: CASSGQRLYGYTF
V gene: TRBV6-5; CDR3 length: 12; J gene: TRBJ2-7; D gene: .; clone size: .; CDR3 DNA: TGTGCCAGCGGTCCCAACAGCTACGAGCAGTACTTC; CDR3 protein: CASGPNSYEQYF
V gene: TRBV7-8; CDR3 length: 16; J gene: TRBJ2-3; D gene: TRBD2; clone size: .; CDR3 DNA: TGTGCCAGCAGCTTGTTAGCGGGCCGGGACACAGATACGCAGTATTTT; CDR3 protein: CASSLLAGRDTDTQYF
V gene: TRBV4-2; CDR3 length: 19; J gene: TRBJ2-1; D gene: TRBD2; clone size: .; CDR3 DNA: TGTGCCAGCAGCCAAGATGGCTCGGGTAGCGGGAGTGGTTCCAATGAGCAGTTCTTC; CDR3 protein: CASSQDGSGSGSGSNEQFF
V gene: TRBV5-6; CDR3 length: 12; J gene: TRBJ2-7; D gene: .; clone size: .; CDR3 DNA: TGTGCCAGCAGCTTGGCGGCCGGGGAGCAGTACTTC; CDR3 protein: CASSLAAGEQYF
V gene: TRBV3-1/TRBV3-2; CDR3 length: 12; J gene: TRBJ1-1; D gene: .; clone size: .; CDR3 DNA: TGTGCCAGCACGGGTTTGGAGACTGAAGCTTTCTTT; CDR3 protein: CASTGLETEAFF
V gene: TRBV11-2; CDR3 length: 14; J gene: TRBJ2-5; D gene: .; clone size: .; CDR3 DNA: TGTGCCAGCAGCCCATTTTCAGGGCGAGAGACCCAGTACTTC; CDR3 protein: CASSPFSGRETQYF
V gene: TRBV6-5; CDR3 length: 13; J gene: TRBJ2-6; D gene: TRBD1; clone size: .; CDR3 DNA: TGTGCCAGCAGTAGGGACAGTGTCGAAGTCCTGACTTTC; CDR3 protein: CASSRDSVEVLTF
V gene: TRBV7-9; CDR3 length: 15; J gene: TRBJ2-5; D gene: TRBD1; clone size: once; CDR3 DNA: TGTGCCAGCAGACCCGGGACAGCCTACCAAGAGACCCAGTACTTC; CDR3 protein: CASRPGTAYQETQYF
V gene: TRBV2; CDR3 length: 10; J gene: TRBJ2-5; D gene: .; clone size: .; CDR3 DNA: TGTGCCAGCATGAGAGAGACCCAGTACTTC; CDR3 protein: CASMRETQYF
V gene: TRBV7-2; CDR3 length: 15; J gene: TRBJ2-1; D gene: TRBD1; clone size: .; CDR3 DNA: TGTGCCAGCAGCCGCAGACAGGGGGGATACAATGAGCAGTTCTTC; CDR3 protein: CASSRRQGGYNEQFF
V gene: TRBV4-3; CDR3 length: 13; J gene: TRBJ1-2; D gene: .; clone size: .; CDR3 DNA: TGCGCCAGCAGCCAAGAGTCCGGCTATGGCTACACCTTC; CDR3 protein: CASSQESGYGYTF
V gene: TRBV24-1; CDR3 length: 12; J gene: TRBJ2-2; D gene: .; clone size: .; CDR3 DNA: TGTGCCACCAGTCTGGGGGGCGGGGAGCTGTTTTTT; CDR3 protein: CATSLGGGELFF
V gene: TRBV5-1; CDR3 length: 18; J gene: TRBJ2-1; D gene: TRBD1; clone size: .; CDR3 DNA: TGCGCCAGCAGCTTGGGTACAGGGGGCGGCTGGGGTAACAATGAGCAGTTCTTC; CDR3 protein: CASSLGTGGGWGNNEQFF
V gene: TRBV7-2; CDR3 length: 12; J gene: TRBJ2-3; D gene: .; clone size: .; CDR3 DNA: TGTGCCAGCAGCTTAGCGTTCGATACGCAGTATTTT; CDR3 protein: CASSLAFDTQYF
V gene: TRBV7-2; CDR3 length: 13; J gene: TRBJ1-2; D gene: .; clone size: .; CDR3 DNA: TGTGCCAGCAGCCCCCGGGACACTAGGGGCTACACCTTC; CDR3 protein: CASSPRDTRGYTF
V gene: TRBV5-3; CDR3 length: 12; J gene: TRBJ1-1; D gene: TRBD1; clone size: .; CDR3 DNA: TGTGCCAGAAGCTCCTCAGGGGGCGAAGCTTTCTTT; CDR3 protein: CARSSSGGEAFF
V gene: TRBV12-3/TRBV12-4; CDR3 length: 13; J gene: TRBJ1-2; D gene: TRBD1; clone size: .; CDR3 DNA: TGTGCCAGCAGTCGGCAGGGGGTTTATGGCTACACCTTC; CDR3 protein: CASSRQGVYGYTF
V gene: TRBV30; CDR3 length: 12; J gene: TRBJ1-1; D gene: .; clone size: .; CDR3 DNA: TGTGCCTGGAGCGGGGGGGGTACTGAAGCTTTCTTT; CDR3 protein: CAWSGGGTEAFF
V gene: TRBV19; CDR3 length: 14; J gene: TRBJ1-2; D gene: TRBD1; clone size: once; CDR3 DNA: TGTGCCAGTACCCGGGGACAGGGGAACTATGGCTACACCTTC; CDR3 protein: CASTRGQGNYGYTF
V gene: TRBV19; CDR3 length: 13; J gene: TRBJ2-4; D gene: .; clone size: few; CDR3 DNA: TGTGCCAGTAGTACGACACTACAAAACATTCAGTACTTC; CDR3 protein: CASSTTLQNIQYF
V gene: TRBV27; CDR3 length: 14; J gene: TRBJ1-1; D gene: .; clone size: .; CDR3 DNA: TGTGCCAGCAGTTTACGGAACACAACCCTTGAAGCTTTCTTT; CDR3 protein: CASSLRNTTLEAFF
V gene: TRBV4-3; CDR3 length: 16; J gene: TRBJ1-6; D gene: .; clone size: .; CDR3 DNA: TGCGCCAGCAGCCAGGGGGTGGCCTCCTATAATTCACCCCTCCACTTT; CDR3 protein: CASSQGVASYNSPLHF
V gene: TRBV7-2; CDR3 length: 17; J gene: TRBJ2-6; D gene: .; clone size: .; CDR3 DNA: TGTGCCAGCAGATTAGACAGGAATTGGTATGGGGCCAACGTCCTGACTTTC; CDR3 protein: CASRLDRNWYGANVLTF
V gene: TRBV6-5; CDR3 length: 13; J gene: TRBJ1-3; D gene: .; clone size: .; CDR3 DNA: TGTGCCACGCGGGGTCCGGGCGAAAACACCATATATTTT; CDR3 protein: CATRGPGENTIYF
V gene: TRBV5-4; CDR3 length: 17; J gene: TRBJ2-7; D gene: TRBD2; clone size: .; CDR3 DNA: TGTGCCAGCAGCCACAATTTCGGGGGGACCAGGAACTACGAGCAGTACTTC; CDR3 protein: CASSHNFGGTRNYEQYF